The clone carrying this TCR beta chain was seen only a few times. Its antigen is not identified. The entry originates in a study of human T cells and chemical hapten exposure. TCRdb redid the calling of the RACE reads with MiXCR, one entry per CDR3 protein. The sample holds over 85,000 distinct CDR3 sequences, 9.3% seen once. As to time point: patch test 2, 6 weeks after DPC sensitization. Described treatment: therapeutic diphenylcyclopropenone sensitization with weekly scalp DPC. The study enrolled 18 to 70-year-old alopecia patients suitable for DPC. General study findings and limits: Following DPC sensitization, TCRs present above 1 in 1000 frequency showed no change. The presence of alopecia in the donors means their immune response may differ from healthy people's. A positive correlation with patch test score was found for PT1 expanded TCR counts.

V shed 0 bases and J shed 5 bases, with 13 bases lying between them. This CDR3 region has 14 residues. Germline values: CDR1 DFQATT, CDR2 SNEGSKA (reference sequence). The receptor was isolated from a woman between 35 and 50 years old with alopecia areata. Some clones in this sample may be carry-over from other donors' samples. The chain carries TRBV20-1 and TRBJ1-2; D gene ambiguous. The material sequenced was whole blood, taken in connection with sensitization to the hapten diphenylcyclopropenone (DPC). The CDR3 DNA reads TGCAGTGCTAGAGATTTGACGCGAGCGTATGGCTACACCTTC. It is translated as CSARDLTRAYGYTF.